This record looks at one T cell receptor beta chain sequence and its context. This specimen comes from a study of early stage breast cancer tumors. At the level of the study: Of around 16 invasive breast tumors, twelve were hormone receptor-positive, HER2-negative.

Each sample had two DNA replicates, 0.5 ug blood or around 1.5 ug tissue. This table comes from immunoSEQ multiplex PCR, and its TCRdb copy is limited to in-frame clones, with some not included. The sample shows around 30,000 clones, more than 65% of them seen only once. Material for sequencing was breast tumor tissue. The TCR comes from a young adult with breast cancer.

CDR3 protein: CASSKDGTNWETQYF. CDR3 nucleotides: TGTGCCAGCAGTAAGGACGGGACAAATTGGGAGACCCAGTACTTC. The chain carries TRBV6-5 and TRBJ2-5; weak D call: TRBD1 (6 bases). CDR3 length equals 15 residues. Per the germline V gene, CDR1 is MNHEY and CDR2 is SVGAGI. The V end lost 5 bases, the J end lost 5 bases, and 18 bases lay between the germline ends.